These 13 T cell receptor beta chains share one sample of origin, sequenced in a study of CD8+CD57+ T cells in acquired aplastic anemia (dated by TCRdb to between 2018 and 2020). Instrument used: Illumina HiSeq 2000. Profiling of TCR beta VDJ combinations and CDR3 sequences used genomic DNA as the template. TCRdb passed the public sequencing reads through fastp at Q25 and MiXCR, retaining productive beta sequences. A single entry per CDR3 protein holds the most common genes and DNA from its merged rows. The sample table records about 68,000 distinct CDR3 sequences; 45% to 55% of these occur just once. The ten largest clones represent around 8.3% of the sample. The source material was sorted CD4+, CD8+, or CD8+CD57+ T cells (not recorded which) from PBMCs. These receptors were collected from a human donor in good health, serving as a control.

In its sample, this clonotype ranks as medium-sized. J is TRBJ1-6 and V is TRBV9; 8 bases are a match to TRBD1. The CDR3 is 15 amino acids. The germline CDR1 and CDR2 sequences are SGDLS and YYNGEE. V trimming: 4 bases; J trimming: 11 bases; junction bases outside the gene matches: 11. The CDR3 bases are TGTGCCAGCAGCCCGTCCGAGGACAGGGTCACACCCCTCCACTTT. Translating it yields CASSPSEDRVTPLHF.

This clonotype was seen repeatedly, ten times or more. V is TRBV5-8 and J is TRBJ1-2, with TRBD1 identical over 7 bases. Germline assignment: CDR1 SGHTS and CDR2 YDEGEE. V gave up 2 bases and J gave up 4 bases; unmatched junction bases: 2. CDR3 length equals 13 residues. The CDR3 DNA reads as TGTGCCAGCAGCTTACAGGGGACCTATGGCTACACCTTC. Encoded protein: CASSLQGTYGYTF.

This clonotype was observed many times. This chain connects TRBV20-1 to TRBJ2-3; TRBD1 is a possible D gene (6 bases). The CDR3 runs to 15 residues. Germline CDR1 reads DFQATT; CDR2 reads SNEGSKA (reference sequence). Trimming cost V 0 bases and J 7 bases, with 17 bases left between them. CDR3 sequence: CSARDVDRQINTQYF. CDR3 DNA sequence: TGCAGTGCTAGAGATGTGGACAGACAGATTAATACGCAGTATTTT.

This clonotype has a count of ten or more. This may arise from a read error, as a much more abundant clone is one base away. The V call is TRBV19, the J call TRBJ1-1; the match to TRBD1 covers 9 bases. Germline assignment: CDR1 LNHDA and CDR2 SQIVND (reference sequence). Losses at the gene ends were 6 bases for V and 4 bases for J; bases not matched to a gene: 15. CDR3 length: 17 amino acids. For the CDR3, the DNA is TGTGCCAGTAGCGCAAAGGGACAGGGCAACATGAGCACTGAAGCTTTCTTT. Translated, it gives CASSAKGQGNMSTEAFF.

This clonotype was recorded at least ten times. This chain links TRBV9 with TRBJ2-1; tentatively, D is TRBD1 (7 bases). The CDR3 is made up of 17 amino acids. Germline V gives CDR1 SGDLS, CDR2 YYNGEE. Trimming shortened V by 3 bases and J by 4 bases, and 20 bases separated the two germline ends. CDR3 region: CASSGGGGGQTYNEQFF. DNA of the CDR3: TGTGCCAGCAGCGGAGGAGGAGGGGGCCAGACTTACAATGAGCAGTTCTTC.

This clonotype appeared many times. The V gene is TRBV27, the J gene TRBJ2-1, with D perhaps assigned TRBD1 or TRBD2 (5 bases each). The CDR3 contains 13 residues. The V end was cut by 4 bases, the J end by 6 bases, with 10 bases between. Per the germline V gene, CDR1 is MNHEY and CDR2 is SMNVEV (reference sequence). CDR3 sequence: CASSSTRGNEQFF. Here the CDR3 DNA reads TGTGCCAGCAGTTCAACGAGGGGCAATGAGCAGTTCTTC.

This clonotype was observed a handful of times. This sequence joins TRBV12-3 or TRBV12-4 and TRBJ2-3; D not certain. This CDR3 is built from 11 residues. V lost 6 bases, J lost 3 bases, and 4 bases lay in between. CDR3 bases: TGTGCCAGCAGGGGGACAGATACGCAGTATTTT. Protein: CASRGTDTQYF.

About this clonotype itself: One base away lies a much larger clone, so this may be a sequencing read error. The genes are TRBV6-2 or TRBV6-3 and TRBJ1-1; D ambiguous. V lost 5 bases to trimming and J lost 0 bases, with 13 bases between them. CDR1 is MNHEY and CDR2 is SVGEGT in the germline V gene. This CDR3 comprises 15 residues. Here the CDR3 DNA reads TGTGCCAGCAGTCCCCTGGGCCTCATGAACACTGAAGCTTTCTTT. As protein: CASSPLGLMNTEAFF.

This clonotype showed up many times. The V and J genes are TRBV25-1 and TRBJ1-4; tentatively, D is TRBD1 (6 bases). Germline V lookup: CDR1 MGHDK, CDR2 SYGVNS. Trimming cost V 7 bases and J 8 bases, with 14 bases left between them. This CDR3 comprises 13 residues. The CDR3 loop is CASNTLGTEKLFF. The CDR3 coding sequence is TGTGCCAGCAATACGCTGGGGACAGAAAAACTGTTTTTT.

The V and J genes are TRBV6-5 and TRBJ1-2; possibly TRBD1 for D (5 bases). Germline V lookup: CDR1 MNHEY, CDR2 SVGAGI. The CDR3 consists of 15 residues. Deletions cut 0 bases from V and 7 bases from J, with 15 bases between. In DNA form, the CDR3 reads TGTGCCAGCAGTTACTCGATGGTGGGGGATGTTGGCTACACCTTC. Protein: CASSYSMVGDVGYTF.

The V gene is TRBV2, the J gene TRBJ2-3, with no clear D. Germline values: CDR1 SNHLY, CDR2 FYNNEI. This CDR3 spans 13 amino acids. Trimming cost V 4 bases and J 1 base, with 6 bases left between them. This CDR3 is CASSADGTDTQYF. CDR3 coding DNA: TGTGCCAGCAGTGCAGATGGCACAGATACGCAGTATTTT.

This chain joins TRBV9 and TRBJ2-1; D remains ambiguous. Germline V CDR1 and CDR2: SGDLS, YYNGEE. The CDR3 is made up of 15 amino acids. The V and J ends lost 0 bases and 1 base respectively, with 8 bases between them. CDR3 protein: CASSVELRSYNEQFF. The CDR3 DNA sequence: TGTGCCAGCAGCGTAGAACTTAGATCCTACAATGAGCAGTTCTTC.

The V gene is TRBV7-6, the J gene TRBJ2-6; TRBD1 might be the D (6 bases). In germline, CDR1 is SGHVS, CDR2 FNYEAQ. V shed 6 bases and J shed 12 bases, with 12 bases lying between them. CDR3 length: 12 residues. As DNA, the CDR3 is TGTGCCAGCAGTCTTAGACAGGCCGTCCTGACTTTC. This gives the protein CASSLRQAVLTF.